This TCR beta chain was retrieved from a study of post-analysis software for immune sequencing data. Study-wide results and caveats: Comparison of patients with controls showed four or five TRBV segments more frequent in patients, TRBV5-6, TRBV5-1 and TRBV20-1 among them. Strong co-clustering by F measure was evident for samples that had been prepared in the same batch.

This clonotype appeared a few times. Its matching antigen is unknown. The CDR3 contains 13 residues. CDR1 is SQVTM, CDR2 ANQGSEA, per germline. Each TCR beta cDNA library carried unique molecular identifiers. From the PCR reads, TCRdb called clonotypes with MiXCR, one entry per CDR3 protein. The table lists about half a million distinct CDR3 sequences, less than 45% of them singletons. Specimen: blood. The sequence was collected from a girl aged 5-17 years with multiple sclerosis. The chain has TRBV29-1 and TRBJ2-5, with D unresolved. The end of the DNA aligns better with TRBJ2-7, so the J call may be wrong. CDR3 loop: CSVEGSDGYEQYF. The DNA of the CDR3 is TGCAGCGTTGAAGGCAGCGACGGCTACGAGCAGTACTTC.